The clone carrying this T cell receptor beta chain occurred many times. What it binds is not known. This sample is drawn from a study of neurological immune-mediated disorders. Findings and limits, study-wide: Multiple sclerosis was found to have the least TCR clonal expansion, below healthy controls, and HTLV-1-associated myelopathy the most.

The team produced cDNA through 5'RACE using 10-nucleotide random UMIs. MiXCR, applied by TCRdb to the 5' RACE reads, yields one record per CDR3 protein. The table records about 17,000 distinct CDR3 sequences, more than 3% of them present only once. V lost 5 bases and J 5 bases, leaving 18 bases between the germline ends. The CDR3 has 15 amino acids. Germline V gives CDR1 MDHEN, CDR2 SYDVKM. This TCR was recovered from a woman between 40 and 55 years old in good health. The V gene is TRBV28, the J gene TRBJ2-5; D might be TRBD1 (6 bases). The sequenced material came from CD8+ T cells from blood. This CDR3 is CASSPPKTGSETQYF. CDR3 in DNA: TGTGCCAGCAGTCCCCCCAAGACAGGATCGGAGACCCAGTACTTC.